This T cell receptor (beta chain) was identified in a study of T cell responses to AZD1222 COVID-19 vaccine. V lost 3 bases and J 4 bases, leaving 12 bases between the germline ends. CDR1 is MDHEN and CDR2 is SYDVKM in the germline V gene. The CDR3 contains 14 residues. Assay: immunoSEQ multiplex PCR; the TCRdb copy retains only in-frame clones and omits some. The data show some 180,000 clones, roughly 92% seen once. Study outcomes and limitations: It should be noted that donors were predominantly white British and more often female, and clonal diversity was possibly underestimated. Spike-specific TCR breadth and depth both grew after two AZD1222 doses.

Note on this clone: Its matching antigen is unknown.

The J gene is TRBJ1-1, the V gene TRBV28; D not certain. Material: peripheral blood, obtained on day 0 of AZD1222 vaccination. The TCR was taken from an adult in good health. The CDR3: CASSFYEWGTEAFF. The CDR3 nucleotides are TGTGCCAGCAGTTTCTATGAGTGGGGCACTGAAGCTTTCTTT.